Listed below are T cell receptor beta chains from one sample, sequenced in a study of T-cell reconstitution after alpha-beta-depleted transplantation in children. TCRdb recomputed calls from the PCR reads with MiXCR, one row per CDR3 protein. The sample lists 490,000 or so distinct CDR3 sequences, around an eighth occurring once. The specimen comprised PBMCs from the stem cell graft donor, sampled from the stem cell graft. The receptors stem from a human donor who donated a stem cell graft to a child with combined immunodeficiency. The CDR3 runs from the conserved cysteine through the conserved F or W. The order of the fields is clone size, J gene, D gene, V gene, CDR3 DNA, CDR3 protein. D genes are given only for firm matches. Some rows have no size entry. The others give once, few or many, or a class for an expanded clone.

abundance: many
j_gene: TRBJ1-5
d_gene: .
v_gene: TRBV4-2
CDR3nt: TGTGCCAGCAGCCAAGTATCCGGGGCTAGCGGCCAGCCCCAGCATTTT
CDR3aa: CASSQVSGASGQPQHF

abundance: .
j_gene: TRBJ2-3
d_gene: TRBD1
v_gene: TRBV20-1
CDR3nt: TGCAGTGCCCCAATGGACAGGAACCAGAGGACGCAGTATTTT
CDR3aa: CSAPMDRNQRTQYF

abundance: .
j_gene: TRBJ2-1
d_gene: .
v_gene: TRBV4-2
CDR3nt: TGTGCCAGCAGCCTGGGTTTAGATGAGCAGTTCTTC
CDR3aa: CASSLGLDEQFF

abundance: few
j_gene: TRBJ2-2
d_gene: .
v_gene: TRBV12-3/TRBV12-4
CDR3nt: TGTGCCAGCAGTTTGCGGCAGCACACCGGGGAGCTGTTTTTT
CDR3aa: CASSLRQHTGELFF

abundance: few
j_gene: TRBJ2-5
d_gene: TRBD1
v_gene: TRBV7-7
CDR3nt: TGTGCCAGCAGCTCTAGACAGGGCCTGAACGTGGCCCAGTACTTC
CDR3aa: CASSSRQGLNVAQYF

abundance: .
j_gene: TRBJ2-7
d_gene: .
v_gene: TRBV29-1
CDR3nt: TGCAGCGCCGGGGACGGTCTCTACGAGCAGTACTTC
CDR3aa: CSAGDGLYEQYF

abundance: many
j_gene: TRBJ2-3
d_gene: .
v_gene: TRBV12-3/TRBV12-4
CDR3nt: TGTGCCAGCAGTTTCGGGCCGATCACAGATACGCAGTATTTT
CDR3aa: CASSFGPITDTQYF

abundance: few
j_gene: TRBJ1-2
d_gene: .
v_gene: TRBV6-1
CDR3nt: TGTGCCAGCACTGCAGGGTTGAGCGGCTACACCTTC
CDR3aa: CASTAGLSGYTF

abundance: .
j_gene: TRBJ2-7
d_gene: TRBD2
v_gene: TRBV20-1
CDR3nt: TGCTGTGCTAGATCCATACTAGCGGGGGGAACCTACGAGCAGTACTTC
CDR3aa: CCARSILAGGTYEQYF

abundance: .
j_gene: TRBJ2-3
d_gene: TRBD1
v_gene: TRBV20-1
CDR3nt: TGCAGTGCTAGTTCCTCGACAGGGTGGACAGATACGCAGTATTTT
CDR3aa: CSASSSTGWTDTQYF

abundance: .
j_gene: TRBJ2-5
d_gene: TRBD1
v_gene: TRBV12-3/TRBV12-4
CDR3nt: TGTGCCAGCAGTTTTTATTTTCAGGGGGCAGGGGAGACCCAGTACTTC
CDR3aa: CASSFYFQGAGETQYF

abundance: .
j_gene: TRBJ2-1
d_gene: .
v_gene: TRBV28
CDR3nt: TGTGCCAGCACCGTAGACAGCCTTAATTACAATGAGCAGTTCTTC
CDR3aa: CASTVDSLNYNEQFF

abundance: many
j_gene: TRBJ1-1
d_gene: TRBD1
v_gene: TRBV5-1
CDR3nt: TGCGCCAGCAGAGAAGGGACAGTTCAAGAGACTGAAGCTTTCTTT
CDR3aa: CASREGTVQETEAFF

abundance: once
j_gene: TRBJ2-3
d_gene: TRBD2
v_gene: TRBV4-3
CDR3nt: TGCGCCAGCAGCCCAAGACTAGCGGGGGGACGAGATACGCAGTATTTT
CDR3aa: CASSPRLAGGRDTQYF

abundance: few
j_gene: TRBJ1-5
d_gene: TRBD1
v_gene: TRBV12-3/TRBV12-4
CDR3nt: TGTGCCAGCAGCCAGGGGGCCGAACAGCCCCAGCATTTT
CDR3aa: CASSQGAEQPQHF

abundance: many
j_gene: TRBJ2-1
d_gene: TRBD2
v_gene: TRBV4-3
CDR3nt: TGCGCCAGCAGCCAAGGACCGACGGGAGGGGAGCAGTTCTTC
CDR3aa: CASSQGPTGGEQFF

abundance: few
j_gene: TRBJ1-1
d_gene: TRBD1
v_gene: TRBV18
CDR3nt: TGTGCCAGCTCACCACGGACAGGCGGGTCTCCCATTGAAGCTTTCTTT
CDR3aa: CASSPRTGGSPIEAFF

abundance: few
j_gene: TRBJ1-4
d_gene: .
v_gene: TRBV4-2
CDR3nt: TGTGCCAGCAGCCAAGCTTACTCCAGGACCCTTCCGGAAAAACTGTTTTTT
CDR3aa: CASSQAYSRTLPEKLFF

abundance: .
j_gene: TRBJ2-7
d_gene: TRBD2
v_gene: TRBV11-1
CDR3nt: TGTGCCAGCAGCGAACGGACTAGCTTTGATTACGAGCAGTACTTC
CDR3aa: CASSERTSFDYEQYF

abundance: few
j_gene: TRBJ2-1
d_gene: TRBD1
v_gene: TRBV5-8
CDR3nt: TGTGCCAGCAGCTTGGGGGACAGGGGTGACAATGAGCAGTTCTTC
CDR3aa: CASSLGDRGDNEQFF

abundance: few
j_gene: TRBJ1-5
d_gene: .
v_gene: TRBV19
CDR3nt: TGTGCCAGTAGTATAGCGGCGGAGAATCAGCCCCAGCATTTT
CDR3aa: CASSIAAENQPQHF

abundance: .
j_gene: TRBJ2-7
d_gene: .
v_gene: TRBV7-8
CDR3nt: TGTGCCAGCAGCCCTTTTCCGGGACTGGCCTACGAGCAGTACTTC
CDR3aa: CASSPFPGLAYEQYF

abundance: many
j_gene: TRBJ2-1
d_gene: .
v_gene: TRBV6-2/TRBV6-3
CDR3nt: TGTGCCAGCAGTCAGGACGGTCACAATGAGCAGTTCTTC
CDR3aa: CASSQDGHNEQFF

abundance: many
j_gene: TRBJ1-2
d_gene: TRBD1
v_gene: TRBV10-3
CDR3nt: TGTGCCATCAGAAACAGGACAGGGCCAATCTATGGCTACACCTTC
CDR3aa: CAIRNRTGPIYGYTF

abundance: many
j_gene: TRBJ2-1
d_gene: TRBD2
v_gene: TRBV12-3/TRBV12-4
CDR3nt: TGTGCCAGCAGTTTAGCGCTGAGACTAGCGGGAGGCAGGAATGAGCAGTTCTTC
CDR3aa: CASSLALRLAGGRNEQFF

abundance: few
j_gene: TRBJ2-7
d_gene: TRBD1
v_gene: TRBV30
CDR3nt: TGTGCCTGGAGGCTGACAGGGGGCTCGGGCGAGCAGTACTTC
CDR3aa: CAWRLTGGSGEQYF

abundance: few
j_gene: TRBJ1-4
d_gene: .
v_gene: TRBV7-2
CDR3nt: TGTGCCAGCAGCTTATCCGCAGGGGTCAATGAAAAACTGTTTTTT
CDR3aa: CASSLSAGVNEKLFF

abundance: .
j_gene: TRBJ1-4
d_gene: TRBD1
v_gene: TRBV12-3/TRBV12-4
CDR3nt: TGTGCCAGCAGCCTTCCCTGGACAGGGCGTGAAAAACTGTTTTTT
CDR3aa: CASSLPWTGREKLFF

abundance: few
j_gene: TRBJ1-1
d_gene: .
v_gene: TRBV6-2/TRBV6-3
CDR3nt: TGTGCCAGCAGCCGGACATCCATGAACACTGAAGCTTTCTTT
CDR3aa: CASSRTSMNTEAFF

abundance: .
j_gene: TRBJ2-7
d_gene: .
v_gene: TRBV2
CDR3nt: TGTGCCAGCAGCGTCAGGGGTGGTGAGCAGTACTTC
CDR3aa: CASSVRGGEQYF

abundance: many
j_gene: TRBJ2-7
d_gene: .
v_gene: TRBV5-1
CDR3nt: TGCGCCAGCAGCTTGGTTCAAGGGGCAAACGAGCAGTACTTC
CDR3aa: CASSLVQGANEQYF

abundance: .
j_gene: TRBJ2-3
d_gene: .
v_gene: TRBV20-1
CDR3nt: TGCAGTGCTAGAGATAGAACCCGAGATACGCAGTATTTT
CDR3aa: CSARDRTRDTQYF

abundance: .
j_gene: TRBJ2-5
d_gene: TRBD2
v_gene: TRBV6-2/TRBV6-3
CDR3nt: TGTGCCAGCAGTGATCTAGCGGGAGGGCACCAAGAGACCCAGTACTTC
CDR3aa: CASSDLAGGHQETQYF

abundance: .
j_gene: TRBJ2-1
d_gene: .
v_gene: TRBV3-1
CDR3nt: TGTGCCAGCAGCCAAGATCTGACCCCCACTAATGAGCAGTTCTTC
CDR3aa: CASSQDLTPTNEQFF